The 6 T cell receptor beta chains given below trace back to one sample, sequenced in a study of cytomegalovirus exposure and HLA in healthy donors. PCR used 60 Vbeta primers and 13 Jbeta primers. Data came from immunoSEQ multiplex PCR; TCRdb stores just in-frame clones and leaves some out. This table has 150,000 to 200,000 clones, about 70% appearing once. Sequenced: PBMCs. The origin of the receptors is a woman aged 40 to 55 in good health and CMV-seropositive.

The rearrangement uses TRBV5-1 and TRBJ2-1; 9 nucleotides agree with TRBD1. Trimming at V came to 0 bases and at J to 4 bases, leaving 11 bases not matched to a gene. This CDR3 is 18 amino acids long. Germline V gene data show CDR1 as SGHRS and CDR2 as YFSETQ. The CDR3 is CASSLAWTGEAQYNEQFF. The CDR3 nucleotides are TGCGCCAGCAGCTTGGCGTGGACAGGGGAAGCTCAGTACAATGAGCAGTTCTTC.

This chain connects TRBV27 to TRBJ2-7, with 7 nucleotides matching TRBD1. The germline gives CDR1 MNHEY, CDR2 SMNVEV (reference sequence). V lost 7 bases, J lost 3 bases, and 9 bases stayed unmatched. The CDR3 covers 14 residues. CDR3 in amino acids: CASNPTGRVYEQYF. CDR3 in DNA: TGTGCCAGCAATCCGACAGGGCGAGTCTACGAGCAGTACTTC.

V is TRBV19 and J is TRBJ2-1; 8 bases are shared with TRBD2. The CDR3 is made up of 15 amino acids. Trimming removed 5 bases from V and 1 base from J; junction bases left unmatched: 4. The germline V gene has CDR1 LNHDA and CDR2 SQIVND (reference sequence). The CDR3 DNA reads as TGTGCCAGTAGTTCGGGACTAGTGTCCTACAATGAGCAGTTCTTC. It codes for CASSSGLVSYNEQFF.

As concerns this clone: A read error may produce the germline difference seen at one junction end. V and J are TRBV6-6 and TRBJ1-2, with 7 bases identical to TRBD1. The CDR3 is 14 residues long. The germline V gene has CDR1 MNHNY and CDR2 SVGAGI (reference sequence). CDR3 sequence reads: CASSTRQGNYGYPF. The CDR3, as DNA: TGTGCCAGCAGTACCAGACAGGGCAACTATGGCTACCCCTTC.

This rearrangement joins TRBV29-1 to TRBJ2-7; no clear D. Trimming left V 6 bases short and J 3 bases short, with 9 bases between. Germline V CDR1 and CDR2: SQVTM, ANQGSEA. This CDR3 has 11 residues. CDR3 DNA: TGCAGCGTGTGGCCCCTCTACGAGCAGTACTTC. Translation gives CSVWPLYEQYF.

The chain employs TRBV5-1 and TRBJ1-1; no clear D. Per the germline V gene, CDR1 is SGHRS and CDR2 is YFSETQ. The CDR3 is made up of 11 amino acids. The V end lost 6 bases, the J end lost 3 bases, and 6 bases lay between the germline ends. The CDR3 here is CASIQDTEAFF. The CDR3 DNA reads TGCGCCAGCATCCAGGACACTGAAGCTTTCTTT.